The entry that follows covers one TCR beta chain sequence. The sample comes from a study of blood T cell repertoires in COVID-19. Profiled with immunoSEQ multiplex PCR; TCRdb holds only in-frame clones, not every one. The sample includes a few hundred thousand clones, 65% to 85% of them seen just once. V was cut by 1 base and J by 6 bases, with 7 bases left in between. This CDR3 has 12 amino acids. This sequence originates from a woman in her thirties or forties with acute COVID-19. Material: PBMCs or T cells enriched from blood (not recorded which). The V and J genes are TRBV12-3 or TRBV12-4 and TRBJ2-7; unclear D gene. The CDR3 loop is CASSLGRGEQYF. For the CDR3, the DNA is TGTGCCAGCAGTTTAGGTCGAGGCGAGCAGTACTTC.